Each of the 26 T cell receptor beta chains below was sequenced from the same sample in a study of T-cell memory formation after mild COVID-19. TCRdb called the 5' RACE reads again in MiXCR, with one record for every CDR3 protein. The sample yields a few hundred thousand distinct CDR3 sequences, approximately 27% seen once. The sample was PBMCs or a T cell subset sorted from them (not recorded which). These receptors came from an adult woman who had mild COVID-19 (a few samples of this study predate the infection). Cell type and time point are not known.

This clonotype was found many times. This chain connects TRBV24-1 to TRBJ2-1, with TRBD1 matching 7 bases. CDR3 length: 14 amino acids. The V segment lost 4 bases and the J segment 7 bases; nucleotides outside the gene matches: 6. From germline, CDR1 is KGHDR and CDR2 SFDVKD. DNA of the CDR3: TGTGCCACCAGTGAGCCAGGGGGAGCAAATGAGCAGTTCTTC. It translates to CATSEPGGANEQFF.

The chain carries TRBV7-9 and TRBJ1-1; 9 positions match TRBD1. This CDR3 spans 13 amino acids. V shed 7 bases, J shed 2 bases, and the junction held 2 bases outside the gene matches. Per the germline V gene, CDR1 is SEHNR and CDR2 is FQNEAQ (reference sequence). CDR3: CASNTGGNTEAFF. The CDR3 DNA is TGTGCCAGCAACACAGGGGGCAACACTGAAGCTTTCTTT.

This clonotype has just a few counts. V gene TRBV9 combines with J gene TRBJ1-2; D may be TRBD1 (5 bases). The CDR3 covers 14 residues. The germline V and J ends were trimmed by 6 bases and 13 bases, with 25 bases remaining between them. CDR1 and CDR2 (germline): SGDLS, YYNGEE. CDR3 in DNA: TGTGCCAGCACCTACCGAAGAGGATACGGGACTATCACCTTC. Its translation: CASTYRRGYGTITF.

V is TRBV4-2 and J is TRBJ2-3; 10 bases align to TRBD1. The CDR3 runs to 16 residues. Germline V gene data show CDR1 as LGHNA and CDR2 as YNFKEQ. V trimming: 4 bases; J trimming: 1 base; junction bases outside the gene matches: 5. The CDR3 is CASSPGQGGGTDTQYF. In nucleotides, the CDR3 is TGTGCCAGCAGCCCCGGACAGGGGGGAGGCACAGATACGCAGTATTTT.

The chain is built from TRBV12-3 or TRBV12-4 and TRBJ2-3; D gene unclear. The V end lost 6 bases, the J end lost 0 bases, and 7 bases lay between the germline ends. The CDR3 length is 13 residues. The DNA of the CDR3 is TGTGCCAGCAGAAGGGTTAGCACAGATACGCAGTATTTT. Amino acids: CASRRVSTDTQYF.

This clonotype has only a few counts. The chain recombines TRBV4-1 with TRBJ2-1; D possibly matches TRBD1 or TRBD2 (5 bases each). The CDR3 has 17 residues. V shed 0 bases and J shed 2 bases, with 14 bases lying between them. CDR1 MGHRA and CDR2 YSYEKL come from the germline V gene. CDR3 amino acids: CASSQEPPGSPYNEQFF. In DNA form, the CDR3 reads TGCGCCAGCAGCCAAGAGCCTCCAGGGAGCCCCTACAATGAGCAGTTCTTC.

This clonotype was counted many times. The chain carries TRBV19 and TRBJ2-7; 7 nucleotides match TRBD2. CDR3 length: 14 amino acids. Germline-derived CDR1 and CDR2 are LNHDA and SQIVND (reference sequence). V dropped 1 base and J dropped 7; count of bases not matched to a gene: 7. The CDR3 nucleotides are TGTGCCAGTAGTATAGTTGGCGGGAGCGAAGAGCAGTACTTC. It specifies CASSIVGGSEEQYF.

In its sample, this clonotype was seen many times. This rearrangement joins TRBV4-3 to TRBJ2-7; D is possibly TRBD2 (5 bases). Germline CDR1 is LGHNA and CDR2 is YSLEER. Trimming removed 4 bases at V and 7 bases at J, with 8 bases between. The CDR3 is made up of 11 amino acids. The CDR3 loop reads CASSPPGEQYF. The CDR3 DNA follows: TGCGCCAGCAGCCCGCCGGGGGAGCAGTACTTC.

This clonotype appeared a few times. This sequence joins TRBV5-1 and TRBJ1-1; D possibly corresponds to TRBD1 (5 bases). CDR3 length: 13 residues. CDR1 and CDR2 (germline): SGHRS, YFSETQ. V dropped 10 bases and J dropped 0 bases, with 13 bases sitting between them. This CDR3 reads CASRWGLNTEAFF. CDR3 nucleotides: TGCGCCTCCAGATGGGGGTTGAACACTGAAGCTTTCTTT.

This chain connects TRBV5-1 to TRBJ1-1; D not certain. V lost 2 bases and J lost 0, with 8 bases in between. CDR3 length equals 14 residues. Germline-derived CDR1 and CDR2 are SGHRS and YFSETQ. The CDR3 DNA reads as TGCGCCAGCAGCTTCGAACAGTTGAACACTGAAGCTTTCTTT. It is translated as CASSFEQLNTEAFF.

V gene TRBV5-5 combines with J gene TRBJ2-1, with 11 bases lining up with TRBD1. V trimming: 1 base; J trimming: 7 bases; junction bases outside the gene matches: 4. Germline V gives CDR1 SGHKS, CDR2 YYEKEE (reference sequence). The CDR3 length is 15 residues. CDR3 residues: CASSLFGTGGNEQFF. The CDR3 DNA reads TGTGCCAGCAGCTTGTTCGGGACAGGGGGGAATGAGCAGTTCTTC.

The chain employs TRBV12-3 or TRBV12-4 and TRBJ1-1, with TRBD1 matching over 8 bases. CDR3 length: 16 amino acids. V shed 7 bases and J 5 bases; nucleotides not matched to a gene: 15. CDR3 nucleotide sequence: TGTGCCAGCACCAGAAACCCAGGGGGCTCTTTTACTGAAGCTTTCTTT. Translated, it gives CASTRNPGGSFTEAFF.

The chain combines TRBV5-5 with TRBJ1-1; TRBD1 might be the D (6 bases). The CDR3 spans 13 residues. Trimming took off 1 base at V and 5 bases at J, with 9 bases between the two ends. Germline CDR1 is SGHKS and CDR2 is YYEKEE (reference sequence). CDR3 sequence: CASSLPRGTEAFF. For the CDR3, the DNA is TGTGCCAGCAGCTTGCCTAGGGGGACTGAAGCTTTCTTT.

CDR3 region: CASSTINKGLYGYTF. The CDR3, as DNA: TGTGCCAGCAGTACAATTAACAAGGGTCTCTATGGCTACACCTTC. The V and J genes are TRBV27 and TRBJ1-2; D remains ambiguous. Looked up from germline, CDR1 is MNHEY and CDR2 is SMNVEV (reference sequence). Trimming stripped 5 bases from V and 4 bases from J, with 17 bases between. The CDR3 totals 15 residues.

This clonotype was seen a few times. The chain has TRBV4-3 and TRBJ2-3, with a weak D call TRBD1 (6 bases). The CDR3 length is 20 residues. Germline V gene lookup returns CDR1 LGHNA and CDR2 YSLEER. V was clipped by 1 base and J by 2 bases, with 25 bases between them. CDR3 sequence reads: CASSQVDSGIRTESTDTQYF. The CDR3 DNA reads TGCGCCAGCAGCCAAGTAGATTCCGGGATTAGGACAGAATCCACAGATACGCAGTATTTT.

The CDR3 spells CATRTGTSNQPQHF. CDR3 nucleotide sequence: TGTGCCACCAGGACAGGGACCAGCAATCAGCCCCAGCATTTT. This chain uses TRBV10-3 with TRBJ1-5; 8 nucleotides agree with TRBD1. Germline V gene data show CDR1 as ENHRY and CDR2 as SYGVKD. Losses at the gene ends were 10 bases for V and 1 base for J; bases not matched to a gene: 6. The CDR3 spans 14 residues.

This clonotype was counted a few times. The chain employs TRBV12-3 or TRBV12-4 and TRBJ2-1; maybe TRBD2 (6 bases). This CDR3 is built from 15 residues. V lost 6 bases and J lost 8, with 20 bases in between. The CDR3 DNA sequence: TGTGCCAGCAGCCAGGGACTCCCATTAGGGGATGAGCAGTTCTTC. It codes for CASSQGLPLGDEQFF.

The chain recombines TRBV27 with TRBJ2-3; no definite D call. The CDR3 loop spans 14 amino acids. Germline CDR1 MNHEY, CDR2 SMNVEV (reference sequence). With 4 bases removed from V and 4 bases from J, the gap between germline ends came to 12 bases. CDR3 DNA sequence: TGTGCCAGCAGTTCTGGCATTTCCCCAGATACGCAGTATTTT. Translating it yields CASSSGISPDTQYF.

This clonotype showed up just a few times. The V call is TRBV6-2 or TRBV6-3, the J call TRBJ2-5; D gene ambiguous. Germline-derived CDR1 and CDR2 are MNHEY and SVGEGT. The CDR3 is 12 amino acids. V was pared by 5 bases and J by 5 bases, with 9 bases between. CDR3: CASSGELETQYF. The CDR3 region has the DNA TGTGCCAGCAGTGGCGAATTGGAGACCCAGTACTTC.

This clonotype was picked up a small number of times. The chain recombines TRBV5-6 with TRBJ2-5; no firm D call. CDR3 length: 14 amino acids. V was trimmed by 0 bases and J by 1 base, leaving 7 bases between them. In germline, CDR1 is SGHDT, CDR2 YYEEEE. The CDR3: CASSLDRFQETQYF. As DNA, the CDR3 is TGTGCCAGCAGCTTGGATCGGTTCCAAGAGACCCAGTACTTC.

V and J are TRBV7-8 and TRBJ1-2; D remains ambiguous. Between the trimmed V and J ends, which lost 1 base and 3 bases, there was a span of 12 bases. The germline gives CDR1 SGHVS, CDR2 FQNEAQ. This CDR3 region has 15 residues. The CDR3 spells CASSLEGRGDYGYTF. As DNA, the CDR3 is TGTGCCAGCAGCTTAGAAGGTCGTGGGGACTATGGCTACACCTTC.

V gene TRBV29-1 combines with J gene TRBJ2-7, with a tentative D call TRBD2 (7 bases). Per germline, CDR1 SQVTM and CDR2 ANQGSEA. Trimming shortened V by 1 base and J by 4 bases, and 14 bases separated the two germline ends. The CDR3 contains 14 residues. The chain's CDR3 is CSVEGRGGSYEQYF. The CDR3 region has the DNA TGCAGCGTTGAAGGGAGGGGGGGGTCGTACGAGCAGTACTTC.

This clonotype was counted between two and nine times. CDR3 sequence reads: CAISEYSLLNTEAFF. CDR3 DNA: TGTGCCATCAGTGAGTACAGTCTTTTGAACACTGAAGCTTTCTTT. The chain links TRBV10-3 to TRBJ1-1; D gene unclear. The CDR3 consists of 15 residues. In germline, CDR1 is ENHRY, CDR2 SYGVKD. Trimming shortened V by 1 base and J by 0 bases, and 9 bases separated the two germline ends.

V is TRBV20-1 and J is TRBJ2-7; 7 bases align to TRBD2. CDR1 DFQATT and CDR2 SNEGSKA come from the germline V gene (reference sequence). This CDR3 is built from 16 residues. V lost 1 base to trimming and J lost 3 bases; unmatched junction nucleotides: 12. CDR3 DNA: TGCAGTGCTAGAGGCCCCGCGGGAGAGAAAGGCTACGAGCAGTACTTC. Protein: CSARGPAGEKGYEQYF.

This clonotype was seen many times. The V gene is TRBV7-6, the J gene TRBJ2-5; 7 positions agree with TRBD1. CDR1 is SGHVS and CDR2 is FNYEAQ in the germline V gene. With 7 bases clipped from V and 3 bases from J, the junction kept 5 bases outside the gene matches. This CDR3 spans 13 amino acids. The CDR3 loop is CASTRQGKETQYF. CDR3 DNA: TGTGCCAGCACCCGACAGGGAAAAGAGACCCAGTACTTC.

V usage is TRBV10-3 and J usage is TRBJ2-5, with unresolved D. Trimming stripped 4 bases from V and 7 bases from J, with 7 bases between. There are 11 residues in the CDR3. Germline V gives CDR1 ENHRY, CDR2 SYGVKD. The CDR3 here is CAISVSGTQYF. The DNA of the CDR3 is TGTGCCATCAGTGTCTCGGGGACCCAGTACTTC.